Detailed here is one T cell receptor beta chain. The antigen remains undetermined. This CDR3 comprises 19 residues. Between the trimmed V and J ends, which lost 2 bases and 0 bases, there was a span of 20 bases. Germline V gene data show CDR1 as SGHVS and CDR2 as FQNEAQ. These data originate in a study of cytomegalovirus exposure and HLA in healthy donors. 60 Vbeta and 13 Jbeta primers were used in PCR. Produced via immunoSEQ multiplex PCR; TCRdb's table is partial and in-frame only. Found here are some 180,000 clones, around 77% of them singletons; the top ten hold around 1.9%. Whole-study results and caveats: What a later analysis showed was that several of the most significant clusters appeared linked to common viral pathogens.

The chain has TRBV7-8 and TRBJ1-5; maybe TRBD1 (5 bases). This receptor was identified in a woman aged 25 to 39 in good health and CMV-seronegative. Source material: PBMCs. CDR3 amino acids: CASSLTESQGGYSNQPQHF. The CDR3 DNA follows: TGTGCCAGCAGCTTAACAGAGTCTCAGGGAGGGTATAGCAATCAGCCCCAGCATTTT.